One sample yielded the 12 T cell receptor beta chains listed below, sequenced in a study of tumor-infiltrating lymphocytes in oesophageal squamous cell carcinoma. Each CDR3 protein gets one entry after TCRdb re-called the PCR reads with MiXCR. In the table there are about 12,000 distinct CDR3 sequences, 50% to 60% of which are singletons. Sequenced: esophageal tumor tissue. These receptors were taken from a female donor with esophageal squamous cell carcinoma.

The V gene is TRBV6-5, the J gene TRBJ2-1; the match to TRBD2 covers 8 bases. The better agreement between TRBJ2-7 and the DNA end casts doubt on the J call. Germline CDR1 reads MNHEY; CDR2 reads SVGAGI. The CDR3 extends over 15 amino acids. This CDR3 reads CASSSLSGGLGEQYF. In DNA, the CDR3 is TGTGCCAGCAGTTCCCTCTCGGGGGGGCTAGGGGAGCAGTACTTC.

The V gene is TRBV7-8, the J gene TRBJ2-1; no clear D gene. The CDR3 totals 14 residues. The germline V and J ends were trimmed by 5 bases and 8 bases, with 16 bases remaining between them. Germline V gives CDR1 SGHVS, CDR2 FQNEAQ. As DNA, the CDR3 is TGTGCCAGCAGCATAGGATCGCTTGGGGATGAGCAGTTCTTC. Protein: CASSIGSLGDEQFF.

The table lists this clonotype with many counts. The V and J genes are TRBV5-5 and TRBJ1-1; D is perhaps TRBD1 (6 bases). The CDR3 runs to 11 residues. Germline V gives CDR1 SGHKS, CDR2 YYEKEE (reference sequence). Trimming pared 4 bases from V and 11 bases from J, leaving 12 bases between. This CDR3 reads CASSGDKRAFF. The CDR3 DNA reads TGTGCCAGCAGCGGGGACAAGAGGGCTTTCTTT. Based on the CDR3 plus reference TRBV5-5 and TRBJ1-1, the full variable domain is DAGVTQSPTHLIKTRGQQVTLRCSPISGHKSVSWYQQVLGQGPQFIFQYYEKEERGRGNFPDRFSARQFPNYSSELNVNALLLGDSALYLCASSGDKRAFFGQGTRLTVV.

The V gene is TRBV7-6, the J gene TRBJ2-1, with D maybe TRBD1 (6 bases). V lost 1 base, J lost 0 bases, and 10 bases lay in between. This CDR3 has 16 amino acids. From germline, CDR1 is SGHVS and CDR2 FNYEAQ. The CDR3 spells CASSLEAGASYNEQFF. CDR3 bases: TGTGCCAGCAGCTTAGAGGCAGGGGCCTCCTACAATGAGCAGTTCTTC.

The sample holds many counts of this clonotype. V gene TRBV12-3 or TRBV12-4 combines with J gene TRBJ2-1, with D perhaps matching TRBD1 or TRBD2 (5 bases each). V was pared by 7 bases and J by 5 bases, with 15 bases between. CDR3 size: 14 residues. Here the CDR3 DNA reads TGTGCCAGCAATATAGGACGAGGGGACAATGAGCAGTTCTTC. It yields the protein CASNIGRGDNEQFF.

This clonotype is termed medium-sized. The V gene is TRBV12-3 or TRBV12-4, the J gene TRBJ2-7; a weak D match, TRBD1 (6 bases). The CDR3 covers 11 residues. V was shortened by 10 bases and J by 6 bases, with 13 bases between the two germline ends. As DNA, the CDR3 is TGTGCCATCCAGCAGGGGTTCGAGCAGTACTTC. This encodes CAIQQGFEQYF.

This clonotype has ten or more counts. This chain uses TRBV19 with TRBJ2-7; possibly TRBD1 or TRBD2 for D (5 bases each). The CDR3 is 14 amino acids. Germline CDR1 and CDR2: LNHDA and SQIVND (reference sequence). Trimming took off 6 bases at V and 6 bases at J, with 18 bases between the two ends. CDR3 in amino acids: CASRTGAGRGEQYF. DNA of the CDR3: TGTGCCAGTAGGACCGGGGCAGGGAGAGGCGAGCAGTACTTC. The full variable domain, rest sourced from reference TRBV19 and TRBJ2-7, is DGGITQSPKYLFRKEGQNVTLSCEQNLNHDAMYWYRQDPGQGLRLIYYSQIVNDFQKGDIAEGYSVSREKKESFPLTVTSAQKNPTAFYLCASRTGAGRGEQYFGPGTRLTVT.

This clonotype was detected a few times. The chain links TRBV7-2 to TRBJ2-5; 11 bases match TRBD2. V lost 1 base, J lost 4 bases, and 5 bases stayed unmatched. The CDR3 consists of 16 residues. Germline CDR1 reads SGHTA; CDR2 reads FQGNSA. CDR3 protein: CASSLVPGTSGETQYF. CDR3 sequence (DNA): TGTGCCAGCAGCTTAGTACCGGGGACTAGCGGAGAGACCCAGTACTTC.

The rearrangement joins TRBV11-2 to TRBJ1-6, with 12 bases that match TRBD2. The end of the DNA aligns better with TRBJ2-7, so the J call may be wrong. This CDR3 comprises 16 residues. The germline V gene has CDR1 SGHAT and CDR2 FQNNGV. The CDR3 DNA follows: TGTGCCAGCAGCCTATTGACTAGCGGGAGTACAGATACGCAGTACTTC. Amino acids: CASSLLTSGSTDTQYF.

About this clonotype itself: It is likely a read error, because the conserved phenylalanine at the end of the CDR3 is missing. No DNA is shown, since the ends of the CDR3 on it are uncertain; the CDR3 is the one TCRdb lists. This rearrangement joins TRBV7-8 to TRBJ2-1; the D call of TRBD1 is as the table states it, not checked on the DNA. Germline-derived CDR1 and CDR2 are SGHVS and FQNEAQ. The CDR3 sequence runs 17 residues, both termini included. CDR3 in amino acids: CASSYRGRGAHEQFFGA.

The gene calls are TRBV10-3 and TRBJ2-7, with 10 bases aligning to TRBD2. The DNA end lines up better with TRBJ2-1; the J call may be wrong. Germline values: CDR1 ENHRY, CDR2 SYGVKD. The CDR3 runs to 14 residues. CDR3 coding DNA: TGTGCCATCGGGGAGCGGGAGGGTAGGGGTGAGCAGTTCTTC. Residues: CAIGEREGRGEQFF.

In this sample, this clonotype is medium-sized. This chain uses TRBV6-6 with TRBJ2-7; 7 bases agree with TRBD1. The CDR3 sequence is 15 residues long. J was trimmed by 3 bases and V by 2 bases; bases with no gene match: 7. Looked up from germline, CDR1 is MNHNY and CDR2 is SVGAGI (reference sequence). The CDR3 coding sequence is TGTGCCAGCAGTTACGGGGCAGGGGGTGGCTACGAGCAGTACTTC. It is translated as CASSYGAGGGYEQYF.